This note documents a single T cell receptor beta chain sequence. Hyperthyroidism patients were newly diagnosed, had disease duration under 2 months, and were aged 18 to 65 years. This sample was included in a study of T cells in Graves' hyperthyroidism and ophthalmopathy. Across the whole study: Once the initial diagnosis was made, peripheral blood was obtained before any treatment.

There were TCR beta CDR3 regions amplified from RNA transcripts. With the HTBI primer set, the TCR CDR3 went through a first round of RT-PCR. TCRdb re-derived calls from the multiplex PCR reads in MiXCR, one entry per CDR3 protein. The sample consists of about 290,000 distinct CDR3 sequences, less than 15% of them appearing once. CDR3 length: 16 residues. The germline V and J ends were trimmed by 3 bases and 6 bases, with 20 bases remaining between them. CDR1 is SGDLS and CDR2 is YYNGEE in the germline V gene. This sequence was found in a woman aged 30 to 39 with Graves' hyperthyroidism that later progressed to Graves' ophthalmopathy. The source material was blood. The gene calls are TRBV9 and TRBJ2-3, with D unresolved. The CDR3 here is CASSATETRIDDTQYF. The CDR3 DNA follows: TGTGCCAGCAGCGCAACAGAGACACGAATCGATGATACGCAGTATTTT.